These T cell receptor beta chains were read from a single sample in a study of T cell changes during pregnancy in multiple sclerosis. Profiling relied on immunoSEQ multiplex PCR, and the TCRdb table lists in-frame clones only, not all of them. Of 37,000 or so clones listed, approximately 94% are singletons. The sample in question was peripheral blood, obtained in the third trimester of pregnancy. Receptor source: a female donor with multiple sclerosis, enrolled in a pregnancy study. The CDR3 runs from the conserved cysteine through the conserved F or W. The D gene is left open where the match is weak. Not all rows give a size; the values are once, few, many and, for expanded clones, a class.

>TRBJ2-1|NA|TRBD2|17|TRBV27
TGTGCCAGCAGTTTATCGCTAGCGGGGACGTTGAAGGATGAGCAGTTCTTC
CASSLSLAGTLKDEQFF
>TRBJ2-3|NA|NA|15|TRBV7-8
TGTGCCAGCAGCTTAGGAGTAGCCGACGCAGATACGCAGTATTTT
CASSLGVADADTQYF
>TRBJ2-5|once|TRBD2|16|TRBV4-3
TGCGCCAGCAGCCAAGACCGACTAGCGGGGGGAGAGACCCAGTACTTC
CASSQDRLAGGETQYF
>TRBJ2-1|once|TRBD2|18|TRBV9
TGTGCCAGCAGCTCCCGAAAACTAGCGGGAGGTTCCTACAATGAGCAGTTCTTC
CASSSRKLAGGSYNEQFF
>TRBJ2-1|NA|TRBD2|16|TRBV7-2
TGTGCCAGCAGCTTAGTTGCGGGAGGCCTACCCCAGGAGCAGTTCTTC
CASSLVAGGLPQEQFF
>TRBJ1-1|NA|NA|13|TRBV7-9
TGTGCCAGCAGCTTACGGGGGGTTGCTGAAGCTTTCTTT
CASSLRGVAEAFF
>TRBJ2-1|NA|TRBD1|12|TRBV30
TGTGCCTGGAGTCAGGGGGCGATTGAGCAGTTCTTC
CAWSQGAIEQFF
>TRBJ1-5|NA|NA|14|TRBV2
TGTGCCAGCAGTGAAAATCATAGCAATCAGCCCCAGCATTTT
CASSENHSNQPQHF
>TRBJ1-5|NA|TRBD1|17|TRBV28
TGTGCCAGCAGTTCGCCCCCAGGGGGCGCGAACAATCAGCCCCAGCATTTT
CASSSPPGGANNQPQHF
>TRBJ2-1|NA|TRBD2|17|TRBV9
TGTGCCAGCAGCCCGGGGGGGGGCGGAAGCTCCTACAATGAGCAGTTCTTC
CASSPGGGGSSYNEQFF
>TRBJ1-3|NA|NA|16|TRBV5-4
TGTGCCAGCAGCTTGTCACCCGGGACTGGGGGAAACACCATATATTTT
CASSLSPGTGGNTIYF
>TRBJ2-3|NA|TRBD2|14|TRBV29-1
TGCAGCGGTGGACTAGCGGGGGCAGGGGATACGCAGTATTTT
CSGGLAGAGDTQYF
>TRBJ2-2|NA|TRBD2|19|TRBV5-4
TGTGCCAGCAGCGCTGGTTATGGGACTAGCGGGTTGAACACCGGGGAGCTGTTTTTT
CASSAGYGTSGLNTGELFF
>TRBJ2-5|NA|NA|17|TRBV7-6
TGTGCCAGCAGCTTAGACCCGACTAGTTTGAGGCAGGAGACCCAGTACTTC
CASSLDPTSLRQETQYF
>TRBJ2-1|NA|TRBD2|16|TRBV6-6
TGTGCCAGCAGTTACGTGGGACTAGCGTATTACAATGAGCAGTTCTTC
CASSYVGLAYYNEQFF
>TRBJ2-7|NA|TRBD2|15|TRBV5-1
TGCGCCAGCAGCTTAACTAGCGGGAGCGACTACGAGCAGTACTTC
CASSLTSGSDYEQYF
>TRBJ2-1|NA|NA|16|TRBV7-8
TGTGCCAGCAGCTTAGCGGGGCAGAGCTCCTACAATGAGCAGTTCTTC
CASSLAGQSSYNEQFF
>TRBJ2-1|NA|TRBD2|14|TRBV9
TGTGCCAGCAGCCGCTCTAGCGGGAGCGTTGAGCAGTTCTTC
CASSRSSGSVEQFF
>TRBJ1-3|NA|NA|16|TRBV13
TGTGCCAGCAGCTTAGGCCAGGGCAGCTCTGGAAACACCATATATTTT
CASSLGQGSSGNTIYF
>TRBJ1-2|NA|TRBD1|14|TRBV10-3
TGTGCCATCAGTGGGGGACAGGGGGCAGAGGGCTACACCTTC
CAISGGQGAEGYTF
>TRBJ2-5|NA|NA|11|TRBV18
TGTGCCAGCTCACCCCTAGAGACCCAGTACTTC
CASSPLETQYF
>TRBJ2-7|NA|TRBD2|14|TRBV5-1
TGCGCCAGCAGCTCTAGCGGGAGGGCCGGCGAGCAGTACTTC
CASSSSGRAGEQYF
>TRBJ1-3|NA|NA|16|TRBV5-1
TGCGCCAGCAGCTTGGTCGGGGGGCTTTTTGGAAACACCATATATTTT
CASSLVGGLFGNTIYF
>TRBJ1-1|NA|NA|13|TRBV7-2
TGTGCCAGCAGTTACGACAGGAACACTGAAGCTTTCTTT
CASSYDRNTEAFF